The entry below gives a single T cell receptor beta chain sequence along with its context. At least ten counts were recorded for this clonotype. Its antigen remains undetermined. No per-base quality is available; no much larger clone lies one base away. Explained via the paper, the time point label denotes: blood at routine non-recurrence follow-up after resection. For TCR sequencing, whole RNA was extracted from tumor and nontumor lung tissue, or from cryopreserved PBMC samples, and no cell sorting was done. Only patients for whom sufficient RNA was available from at least two tumor regions were selected for TCR sequencing. These data are taken from a study of spatial heterogeneity in lung cancer (dated by TCRdb to about 2019). In the study overall: The donors were more than 65 patients from the lung TRACERx cohort who had early-stage, untreated non-small cell lung cancer. Follow-up PBMC samples were sequenced whenever available, with the median time to follow-up being approximately two years after resection. Beta-chain transcripts were consistently detected in greater numbers than alpha-chain transcripts, which likely reflected higher beta-chain transcript abundance. In the raw uncorrected reads, each unique combination of TCR and UMI appeared more than ten times on average. The study quantitatively compared TCR alpha and beta repertoires across multiple tumor regions, matched nontumor lung and blood in non-small cell lung cancer. Nonsynonymous mutation counts, determined by whole-exome sequencing of tumor tissue, were related to TCR repertoire features. At surgery, some 200 tumor regions, around 65 matched nontumor lung samples and about 56 PBMC samples were TCR-sequenced for both alpha and beta chains. The paper as a whole reports these results and caveats: Confirming at a functional level the hypothesis that regional TCRs recognize regional mutations was considered to require additional single-cell paired TCR alpha and beta sequencing. Ubiquitous expanded tumor TCRs were detected in blood more often at tumor resection than at routine follow-up. Only approximately 15 patients were included in the comparisons of baseline and follow-up blood repertoires.

Looking up the germline V gene yields CDR1 SGHTA and CDR2 FQGNSA. Trimming takes 1 base off V and 9 bases off J; junction bases not matched to a gene: 11. CDR3 length: 15 amino acids, cysteine to phenylalanine. Only the CDR3 region is kept as DNA, spanning 45 bases read in frame from base 1. Libraries came from 5' RACE. Sequenced on a NextSeq 500. To allow correction of PCR and sequencing errors, the TCR library protocol tagged every TCR cDNA molecule with a unique molecular identifier. Under the source paper's analysis protocol: TCR identification, UMI-based error correction and CDR3 extraction were all carried out with Decombinator tools. Expanded TCRs were defined as those above a frequency of 2 per 1,000, corresponding to the top 1% of the tumor frequency distribution. Renyi diversity was computed with the R vegan package after each repertoire had been subsampled 100 times to 5,000 TCRs. CDR3 similarity networks were built from amino acid triplet string-kernel similarity, with CDR3s being connected when pairwise similarity was above 0.82. In-frame beta chains were kept once TCRdb had trimmed the public reads at Q25 with fastp and called clones with MiXCR. Identical CDR3 protein sequences are pooled into one entry, listed with their most common genes and DNA. TCRdb's processing, not the authors', yielded these V and J calls. The sample data list some 46,000 distinct CDR3 sequences, and 12% of these were observed just once. Roughly a third of the sample comes from the top ten.

The sequenced sample was PBMCs, obtained at follow-up. The TCR sequence derives from a male donor with early-stage non-small cell lung cancer. The sequence links TRBV7-2 to TRBJ2-5; a stretch of 7 junction bases matches TRBD2. The nucleotide sequence is TGTGCCAGCAGCTTAGAGTCGACTAGCCCTAGGGCCCAGTACTTC. The resulting protein is CASSLESTSPRAQYF.